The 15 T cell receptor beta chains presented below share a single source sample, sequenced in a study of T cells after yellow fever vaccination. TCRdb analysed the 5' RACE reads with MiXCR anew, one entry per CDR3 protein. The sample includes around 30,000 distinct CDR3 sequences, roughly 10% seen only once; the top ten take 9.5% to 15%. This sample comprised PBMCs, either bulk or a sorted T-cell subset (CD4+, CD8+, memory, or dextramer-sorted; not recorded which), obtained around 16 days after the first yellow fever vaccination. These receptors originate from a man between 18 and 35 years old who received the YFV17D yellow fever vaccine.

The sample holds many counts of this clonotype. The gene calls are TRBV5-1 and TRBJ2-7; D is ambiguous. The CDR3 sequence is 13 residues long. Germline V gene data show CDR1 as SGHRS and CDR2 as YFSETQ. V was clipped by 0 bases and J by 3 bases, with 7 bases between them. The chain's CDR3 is CASSLAPGYEQYV. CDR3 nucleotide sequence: TGCGCCAGCAGCTTGGCTCCAGGCTACGAGCAGTACGTC.

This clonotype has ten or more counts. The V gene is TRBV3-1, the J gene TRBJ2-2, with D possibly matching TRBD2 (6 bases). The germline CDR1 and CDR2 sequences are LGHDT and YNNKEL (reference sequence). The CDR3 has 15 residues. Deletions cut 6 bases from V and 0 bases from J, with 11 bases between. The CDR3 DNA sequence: TGTGCCAGCAGACGATCTAGCGCGAACACCGGGGAGCTGTTTTTT. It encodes CASRRSSANTGELFF.

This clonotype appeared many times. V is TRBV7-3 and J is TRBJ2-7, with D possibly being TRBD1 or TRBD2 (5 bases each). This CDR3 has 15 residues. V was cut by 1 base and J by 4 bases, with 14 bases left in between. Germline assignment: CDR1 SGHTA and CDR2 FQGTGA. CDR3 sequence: CASSLNGDPHYEQYF. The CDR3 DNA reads TGTGCCAGCAGCTTAAACGGGGACCCACATTACGAGCAGTACTTC.

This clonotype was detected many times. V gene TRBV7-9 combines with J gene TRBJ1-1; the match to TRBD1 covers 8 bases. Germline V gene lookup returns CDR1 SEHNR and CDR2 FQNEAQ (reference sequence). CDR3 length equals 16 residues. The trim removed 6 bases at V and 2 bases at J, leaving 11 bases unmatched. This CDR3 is CASRDQTGAFNTEAFF. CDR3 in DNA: TGTGCCAGCAGAGACCAGACAGGGGCATTTAACACTGAAGCTTTCTTT.

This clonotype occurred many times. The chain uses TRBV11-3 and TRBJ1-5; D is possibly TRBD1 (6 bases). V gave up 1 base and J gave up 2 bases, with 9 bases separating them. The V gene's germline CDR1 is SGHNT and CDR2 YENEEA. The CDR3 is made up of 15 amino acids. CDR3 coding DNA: TGTGCCAGCAGCTTAGGGGGGGCCGGCAATCAGCCCCAGCATTTT. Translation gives CASSLGGAGNQPQHF.

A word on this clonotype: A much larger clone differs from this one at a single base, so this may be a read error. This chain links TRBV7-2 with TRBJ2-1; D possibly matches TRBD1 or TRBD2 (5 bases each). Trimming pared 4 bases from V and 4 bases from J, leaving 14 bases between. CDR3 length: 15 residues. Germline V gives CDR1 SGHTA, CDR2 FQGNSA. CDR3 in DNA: TGTGCCAGCAGCTCGATAGCGTGGGGGTACAATGAGCAGTTCTTC. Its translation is CASSSIAWGYNEQFF. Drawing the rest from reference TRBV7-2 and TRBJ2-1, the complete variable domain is GAGVSQSPSNKVTEKGKDVELRCDPISGHTALYWYRQSLGQGLEFLIYFQGNSAPDKSGLPSDRFSAERTGGSVSTLTIQRTQQEDSAVYLCASSSIAWGYNEQFFGPGTRLTVL.

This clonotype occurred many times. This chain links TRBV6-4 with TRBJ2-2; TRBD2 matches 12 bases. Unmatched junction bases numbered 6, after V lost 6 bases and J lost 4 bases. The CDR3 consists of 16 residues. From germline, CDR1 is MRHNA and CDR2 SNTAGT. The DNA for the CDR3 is TGTGCCAGCAGGGAGAAGACTAGCGGGGGCACCGGGGAGCTGTTTTTT. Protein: CASREKTSGGTGELFF.

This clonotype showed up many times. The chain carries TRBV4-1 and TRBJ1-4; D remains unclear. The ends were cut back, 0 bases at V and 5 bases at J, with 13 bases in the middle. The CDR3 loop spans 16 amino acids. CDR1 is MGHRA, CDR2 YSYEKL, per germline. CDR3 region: CASSQEPTGINEKLFF. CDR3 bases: TGCGCCAGCAGCCAAGAGCCGACGGGAATCAATGAAAAACTGTTTTTT.

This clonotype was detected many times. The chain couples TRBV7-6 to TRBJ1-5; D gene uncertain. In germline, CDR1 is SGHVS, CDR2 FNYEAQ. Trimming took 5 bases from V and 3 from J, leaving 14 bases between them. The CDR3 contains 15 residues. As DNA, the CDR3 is TGTGCCAGCAGCCTCGGGTCAAGTAACAATCAGCCCCAGCATTTT. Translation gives CASSLGSSNNQPQHF.

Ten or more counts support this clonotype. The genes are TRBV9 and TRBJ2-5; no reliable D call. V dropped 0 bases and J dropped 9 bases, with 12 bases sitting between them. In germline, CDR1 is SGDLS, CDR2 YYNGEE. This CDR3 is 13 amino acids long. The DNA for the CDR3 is TGTGCCAGCAGCGTAGGACCTGCGGTGGCCCAGTACTTC. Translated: CASSVGPAVAQYF.

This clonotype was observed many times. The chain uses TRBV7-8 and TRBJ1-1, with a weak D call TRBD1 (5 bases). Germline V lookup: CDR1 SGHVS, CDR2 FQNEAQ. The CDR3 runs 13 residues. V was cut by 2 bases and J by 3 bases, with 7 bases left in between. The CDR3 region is CASSLQGYTEAFF. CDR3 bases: TGTGCCAGCAGCTTACAGGGCTACACTGAAGCTTTCTTT.

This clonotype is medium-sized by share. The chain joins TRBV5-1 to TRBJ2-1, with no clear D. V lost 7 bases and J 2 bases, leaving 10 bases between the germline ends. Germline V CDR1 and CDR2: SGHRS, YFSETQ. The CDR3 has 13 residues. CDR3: CASGVGTYNEQFF. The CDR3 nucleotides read TGCGCCAGCGGGGTCGGAACCTACAATGAGCAGTTCTTC.

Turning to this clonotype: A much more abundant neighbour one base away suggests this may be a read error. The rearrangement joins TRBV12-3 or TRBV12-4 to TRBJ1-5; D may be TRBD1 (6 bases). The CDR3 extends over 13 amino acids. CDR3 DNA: TGTGCCAGCAGTCTTAACAGGGCTCAGCCCAAGCATTTT. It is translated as CASSLNRAQPKHF.

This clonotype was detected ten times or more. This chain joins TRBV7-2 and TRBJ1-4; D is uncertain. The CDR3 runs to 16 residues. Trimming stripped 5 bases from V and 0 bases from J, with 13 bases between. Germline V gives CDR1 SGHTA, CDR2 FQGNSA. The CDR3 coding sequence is TGTGCCAGCAGCCCCCGGCCGTACGCAACTAATGAAAAACTGTTTTTT. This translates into CASSPRPYATNEKLFF.

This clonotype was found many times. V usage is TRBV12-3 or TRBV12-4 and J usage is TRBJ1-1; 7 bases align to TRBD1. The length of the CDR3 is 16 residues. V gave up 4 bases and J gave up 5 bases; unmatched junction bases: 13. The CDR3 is CASSSGTDIKGTEAFF. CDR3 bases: TGTGCCAGCAGTTCCGGGACAGACATTAAGGGGACTGAAGCTTTCTTT.